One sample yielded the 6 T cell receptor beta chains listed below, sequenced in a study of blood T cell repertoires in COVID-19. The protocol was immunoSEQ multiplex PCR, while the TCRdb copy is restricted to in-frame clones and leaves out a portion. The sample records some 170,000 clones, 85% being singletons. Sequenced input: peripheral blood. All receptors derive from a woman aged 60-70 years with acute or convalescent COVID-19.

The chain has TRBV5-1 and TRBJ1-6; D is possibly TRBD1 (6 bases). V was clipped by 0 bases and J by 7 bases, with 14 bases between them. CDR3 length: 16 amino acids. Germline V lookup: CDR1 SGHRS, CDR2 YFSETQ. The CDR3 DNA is TGCGCCAGCAGCTTGGAGGGGGAGGGAGAAAATTCACCCCTCCACTTT. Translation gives CASSLEGEGENSPLHF.

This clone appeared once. CDR3 sequence: CASKVQGGSQTDTQYF. The CDR3 nucleotides are TGCGCCAGCAAGGTTCAAGGCGGGAGCCAAACAGATACGCAGTATTTT. The V and J genes are TRBV5-1 and TRBJ2-3, with 7 positions matching TRBD2. The ends lost 6 bases at V and 3 bases at J; junction bases unmatched: 13. CDR1 SGHRS and CDR2 YFSETQ come from the germline V gene. The CDR3 consists of 16 residues.

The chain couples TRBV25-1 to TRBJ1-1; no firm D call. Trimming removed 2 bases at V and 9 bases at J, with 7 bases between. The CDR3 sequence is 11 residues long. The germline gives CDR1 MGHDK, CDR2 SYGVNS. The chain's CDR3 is CASSETQKAFF. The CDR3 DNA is TGTGCCAGCAGTGAAACACAAAAAGCTTTCTTT.

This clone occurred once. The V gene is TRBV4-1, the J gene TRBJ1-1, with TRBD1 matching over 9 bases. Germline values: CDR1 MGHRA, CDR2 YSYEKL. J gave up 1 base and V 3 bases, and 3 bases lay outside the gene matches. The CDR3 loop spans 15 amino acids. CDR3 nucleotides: TGCGCCAGCAGCCAGGGACAGGGAGCGAACACTGAAGCTTTCTTT. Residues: CASSQGQGANTEAFF.

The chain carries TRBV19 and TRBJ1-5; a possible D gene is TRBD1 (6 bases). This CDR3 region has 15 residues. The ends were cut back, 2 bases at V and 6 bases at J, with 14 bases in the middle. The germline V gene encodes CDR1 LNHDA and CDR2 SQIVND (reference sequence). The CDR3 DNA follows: TGTGCCAGTAGTATACCCTCAGGGGTCGGTCAGCCCCAGCATTTT. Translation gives CASSIPSGVGQPQHF.

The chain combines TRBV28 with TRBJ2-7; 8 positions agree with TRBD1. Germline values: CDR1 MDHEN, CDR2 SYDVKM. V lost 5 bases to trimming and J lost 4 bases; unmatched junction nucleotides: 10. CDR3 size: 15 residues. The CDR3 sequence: CASSTPGQVRYEQYF. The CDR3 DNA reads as TGTGCCAGCAGTACCCCGGGACAGGTCAGGTACGAGCAGTACTTC.